Each of the 16 T cell receptor beta chains below was sequenced from the same sample in a study of cytotoxic CD8 clonotypes in ibrutinib-treated CLL. Clones were sequenced by immunoSEQ multiplex PCR, and TCRdb holds only the in-frame ones, with some missing. The data hold about 49,000 clones, with roughly 57% observed a single time. The sequenced sample was PBMCs, obtained after 12 months of ibrutinib treatment. The receptors come from a human donor with chronic lymphocytic leukemia.

The CDR3 DNA reads as TGTGCCAGCAGTTCGGGGGAGAGGGTAAAACTGTTTTTT. The encoded protein is CASSSGERVKLFF. This chain links TRBV27 with TRBJ1-4; D perhaps matches TRBD1 (5 bases). Trimming shortened V by 4 bases and J by 10 bases, and 13 bases separated the two germline ends. The CDR3 has 13 residues. Germline V gene sequence: CDR1 MNHEY, CDR2 SMNVEV (reference sequence).

In this sample, this clone turned up once. The rearrangement uses TRBV30 and TRBJ2-3; 7 bases agree with TRBD2. Germline CDR1 is GTSNPN and CDR2 is SVGIG (reference sequence). V lost 0 bases, J lost 6 bases, and 9 bases stayed unmatched. CDR3 length: 15 residues. CDR3 residues: CAWSVFAGVSDTQYF. The DNA of the CDR3 is TGTGCCTGGAGTGTTTTTGCGGGAGTATCGGATACGCAGTATTTT.

Only a few counts were recorded for this clone. The J gene is TRBJ2-7, the V gene TRBV6-6; no firm D call. Germline V gives CDR1 MNHNY, CDR2 SVGAGI (reference sequence). CDR3 length equals 12 residues. V lost 0 bases to trimming and J lost 1 base, with 1 base between them. The CDR3 region is CASSYSSYEQYF. The DNA for the CDR3 is TGTGCCAGCAGTTACTCATCCTACGAGCAGTACTTC.

In its sample, this clone was seen a few times. The chain links TRBV11-2 to TRBJ2-2; D is unclear. V shed 3 bases and J shed 5 bases, with 4 bases lying between them. This CDR3 comprises 12 residues. CDR1 SGHAT and CDR2 FQNNGV come from the germline V gene. CDR3 region: CASSFSTGELFF. CDR3 nucleotide sequence: TGTGCCAGCAGCTTCAGTACCGGGGAGCTGTTTTTT.

This clone was counted a few times. J is TRBJ2-3 and V is TRBV5-1; D not certain. The ends were cut back, 3 bases at V and 4 bases at J, with 12 bases in the middle. Germline V CDR1 and CDR2: SGHRS, YFSETQ. This CDR3 contains 14 residues. Written as DNA, the CDR3 is TGCGCCAGCAGCTCGGATGGTGTCGCAGATACGCAGTATTTT. This gives the protein CASSSDGVADTQYF.

The chain links TRBV9 to TRBJ1-1; D is undetermined. The CDR3 totals 12 residues. V was clipped by 3 bases and J by 10 bases, with 13 bases between them. Germline assignment: CDR1 SGDLS and CDR2 YYNGEE. The CDR3 nucleotides read TGTGCCAGCAGCGCCATGGAGGCGGGAGCTTTCTTT. Translating it yields CASSAMEAGAFF.

In its sample, this clone was seen a few times. V usage is TRBV10-3 and J usage is TRBJ1-3, with D unclear. This CDR3 has 12 amino acids. Per germline, CDR1 ENHRY and CDR2 SYGVKD. V lost 3 bases, J lost 3 bases, and 3 bases lay in between. CDR3 amino acids: CAISDNGNTIYF. In DNA form, the CDR3 reads TGTGCCATCAGTGACAATGGAAACACCATATATTTT.

The chain carries TRBV11-2 and TRBJ2-5; 8 bases are a match to TRBD1. From germline, CDR1 is SGHAT and CDR2 FQNNGV. The V and J ends lost 5 bases and 1 base, in that order; junction bases with no gene match: 3. CDR3 length equals 14 residues. The CDR3 reads CASSRTGLQETQYF. CDR3 DNA: TGTGCCAGCAGCCGGACAGGGCTCCAAGAGACCCAGTACTTC.

This rearrangement joins TRBV5-8 to TRBJ2-7; no clear D gene. The CDR3 spans 13 residues. CDR1 is SGHTS, CDR2 YDEGEE, per germline. Trimming cost V 0 bases and J 7 bases, with 11 bases left between them. The CDR3 loop reads CASSLVQLREQYF. CDR3 nucleotide sequence: TGTGCCAGCAGCTTGGTACAGCTGCGGGAGCAGTACTTC.

This clone has a handful of counts. V is TRBV6-1 and J is TRBJ2-7, with 8 nucleotides matching TRBD1. The CDR3 is made up of 16 amino acids. Germline CDR1 reads MNHNS; CDR2 reads SASEGT. V lost 1 base, J lost 1 base, and 6 bases stayed unmatched. Written as DNA, the CDR3 is TGTGCCAGCAGTGAAGTCCAAGGGGACAGGTCCTACGAGCAGTACTTC. It is translated as CASSEVQGDRSYEQYF.

This clone was observed once. The rearrangement uses TRBV5-1 and TRBJ2-5; D uncertain. Germline V gene lookup returns CDR1 SGHRS and CDR2 YFSETQ. The CDR3 length is 13 residues. V lost 0 bases to trimming and J lost 3 bases, with 6 bases between them. The CDR3 region has the DNA TGCGCCAGCAGCTTGGACGTGGAAGAGACCCAGTACTTC. As protein: CASSLDVEETQYF. The variable domain in full, with the rest retrieved from reference TRBV5-1 and TRBJ2-5, is KAGVTQTPRYLIKTRGQQVTLSCSPISGHRSVSWYQQTPGQGLQFLFEYFSETQRNKGNFPGRFSGRQFSNSRSEMNVSTLELGDSALYLCASSLDVEETQYFGPGTRLLVL.

This clone has more than one count but fewer than ten. The chain uses TRBV5-4 and TRBJ1-2; a possible D gene is TRBD1 (5 bases). The V end lost 7 bases, the J end lost 8 bases, and 21 bases lay between the germline ends. Germline CDR1 and CDR2: SGHNT and YYREEE (reference sequence). The CDR3 contains 14 residues. The CDR3: CASSVWQGGWGYTF. The CDR3 coding sequence is TGTGCCAGCTCGGTGTGGCAGGGAGGTTGGGGCTACACCTTC. The full variable domain, completed using reference TRBV5-4 and TRBJ1-2, is ETGVTQSPTHLIKTRGQQVTLRCSSQSGHNTVSWYQQALGQGPQFIFQYYREEENGRGNFPPRFSGLQFPNYSSELNVNALELDDSALYLCASSVWQGGWGYTFGSGTRLTVV.

In this sample, this clone turned up a few times. This chain joins TRBV27 and TRBJ1-6, with D possibly TRBD1 on 5 matching bases. Trimming left V 4 bases short and J 7 bases short, with 14 bases between. In germline, CDR1 is MNHEY, CDR2 SMNVEV (reference sequence). The length of the CDR3 is 15 residues. The CDR3 coding sequence is TGTGCCAGCAGTTCCACCGACAGTTCAAATTCACCCCTCCACTTT. This sequence encodes CASSSTDSSNSPLHF.

This clone was seen a handful of times. This chain uses TRBV5-1 with TRBJ1-1; maybe TRBD1 (5 bases). V was pared by 4 bases and J by 0 bases, with 13 bases between. Germline V gene data show CDR1 as SGHRS and CDR2 as YFSETQ. CDR3 length equals 15 residues. CDR3 in amino acids: CASSVSGTVNTEAFF. In DNA, the CDR3 is TGCGCCAGCAGCGTAAGCGGGACGGTGAACACTGAAGCTTTCTTT. Variable domain in full (rest from reference TRBV5-1 and TRBJ1-1): KAGVTQTPRYLIKTRGQQVTLSCSPISGHRSVSWYQQTPGQGLQFLFEYFSETQRNKGNFPGRFSGRQFSNSRSEMNVSTLELGDSALYLCASSVSGTVNTEAFFGQGTRLTVV.

The chain recombines TRBV18 with TRBJ2-1; 13 nucleotides agree with TRBD2. The V gene end was trimmed by 4 bases and the J gene end by 5 bases; junction bases not matched to a gene: 2. Looked up from germline, CDR1 is KGHSH and CDR2 is LQKENI. The CDR3 runs to 15 residues. The CDR3 DNA reads as TGTGCCAGCTCACTAGGGACTAGCGGGAACAATGAGCAGTTCTTC. The encoded protein is CASSLGTSGNNEQFF.

The chain carries TRBV2 and TRBJ2-7; no definite D call. V lost 7 bases and J lost 5, with 12 bases in between. Germline CDR1 SNHLY, CDR2 FYNNEI. This CDR3 spans 12 amino acids. Here the CDR3 DNA reads TGTGCCAGCACGGAGACGCAGAACGAGCAGTACTTC. Translated: CASTETQNEQYF. Complete variable domain (other parts from reference TRBV2 and TRBJ2-7): EPEVTQTPSHQVTQMGQEVILRCVPISNHLYFYWYRQILGQKVEFLVSFYNNEISEKSEIFDDQFSVERPDGSNFTLKIRSTKLEDSAMYFCASTETQNEQYFGPGTRLTVT.